This TCR beta chain was recorded in a study of T cell responses to AZD1222 COVID-19 vaccine. Regarding the study as a whole: Donors were largely white British and mainly female; clonal diversity was possibly underestimated. Per reports, nearly half of all spike-specific TCRs target regions that are unmutated in variants.

The CDR3 covers 17 residues. The germline V and J ends were trimmed by 2 bases and 1 base, with 17 bases remaining between them. The germline V gene encodes CDR1 MGHRA and CDR2 YSYEKL. Clones were read by immunoSEQ multiplex PCR, and TCRdb kept only the in-frame ones, dropping some. Seen here are around 170,000 clones, roughly 93% observed once, and the top ten hold over 0.85%. As regards this clone: Its specificity is unknown.

The sequenced sample was peripheral blood, obtained on day 0 of AZD1222 vaccination. The receptor comes from an adult in good health. This sequence joins TRBV4-1 and TRBJ1-2; maybe TRBD1 (5 bases). CDR3 amino acids: CASSQPLRGQNNYGYTF. The CDR3, as DNA: TGCGCCAGCAGCCAACCCCTTAGGGGTCAGAATAACTATGGCTACACCTTC.